This T cell receptor beta chain was sequenced in a study of cytotoxic CD8 clonotypes in ibrutinib-treated CLL (dated by TCRdb to about 2021). Looking at the study overall: The cohort had 11 relapsed/refractory and 15 treatment-naive patients; approximately 17 were IGHV unmutated. Of the 90 or so participants in the trial, about two dozen had longitudinal samples available. Partial responses were observed in some 24 patients and complete responses in 2; after a median follow-up of roughly 62 months, remission was maintained in 15 or so patients and progression was observed in approximately twelve. Cryopreserved peripheral blood mononuclear cells were collected at three points: before therapy, at response, and at either sustained remission or disease progression. On average, each sample yielded approximately 250,000 productive templates and around 98,000 productive rearrangements. Every sample from remission and from progressive disease was obtained while the patients were still on ibrutinib. Samples at response were collected after a median of around twelve months of treatment, with a range of about 6 to 40 months. General findings and caveats noted by the study authors: Public clonotypes were rare and either shrank or stayed stable during treatment, and the rise in clonality at ibrutinib response reflected expansion of private clonotypes. At baseline, clonality was higher than in age-matched healthy donors and showed a strong correlation with circulating CD8+ T-cell counts. Clonality increased at ibrutinib response, stayed stable in sustained remission, and fell back toward baseline at progression. Sustained-remission and progressing patients did not have matched sampling times, and lymph node repertoires were not examined.

The CDR3 starts with the cysteine, ends with the phenylalanine, and has 13 residues. Kept here is only the CDR3 DNA, which spans 39 bases and is read in frame from base 1. The trim is 7 bases for V and 0 bases for J, with a gap of 7 bases between the germline ends. Looking up the germline V gene yields CDR1 KGHSH and CDR2 LQKENI. The goal of deep resolution MiSeq sequencing was a depth between 1 in 1 million and 1 in 200,000 T cells, and coverage averaged 10x per clonotype. TCR beta libraries were generated with the immunoSEQ hsTCRB Kit. The original pipeline was this. Data were analyzed with ImmunoSEQ Data Assistant and ImmunoSEQ Analyzer, with V, D and J genes assigned per IMGT definitions. Clonality was computed as one minus normalized Shannon entropy of productive rearrangement frequencies, ranging from 0 to 1. Only overrepresented clonotypes making up at least 0.05% of the repertoire of each patient were included in the public clonotype analysis. Around 13 age-matched healthy donor repertoires from immuneACCESS were used as controls for clonality. What TCRdb holds here is the immuneACCESS table cut down to in-frame rearrangements. Part of the clones is not present; checked against another copy, under half of the missing clones reflect an unresolved V gene, and the others are unexplained. V, J and clone size are taken as reported in that table, and D and trimming were inferred from the DNA itself. The sample has 330,000 or so clones on record, roughly 67% of them singletons. Around 6.3% of the sample goes to the ten largest clones.

Concerning this clone itself: This clone's antigen is unknown. There are no base qualities to consult, and no much larger clone falls within one base.

For TCR beta library preparation, 1.5 to 2 micrograms of genomic DNA were extracted from the cryopreserved PBMCs. Longitudinal blood samples from CLL patients on ibrutinib monotherapy underwent high-throughput TCR beta sequencing. Patients were enrolled in a phase 2 open-label single-center ibrutinib monotherapy trial. The rearrangement joined TRBV18 to TRBJ1-3, and the D gene may be TRBD1, 5 bases matching. This clonotype was sampled from a human donor with chronic lymphocytic leukemia. Sequences were derived from PBMCs, sampled after 36 months of ibrutinib treatment. The CDR3: CASWGVSGNTIYF. The nucleotide sequence is given as TGTGCCAGCTGGGGGGTCTCTGGAAACACCATATATTTT.